This entry lists 4 T cell receptor beta chains sequenced from one sample in a study of cytomegalovirus exposure and HLA in healthy donors (dated 2017 in TCRdb). The library was produced with the immunoSEQ multiplex PCR assay. The multiplex PCR relied on a mix of 60 forward primers for TCR Vbeta segments and 13 reverse primers for TCR Jbeta segments. This immuneACCESS table, as held by TCRdb, lists in-frame sequences with V and J called but not all clones. Of the missing ones, under half trace to an unresolved V gene in checked studies; the others have no known cause. Across this sample there are fewer than 120,000 clones, with approximately 86% seen only once. The top ten clonotypes cover 1.5% to 2% of the sample. Input material: PBMCs. All receptors derive from a man aged 35-49 years in good health and CMV-seronegative.

This clone turned up a few times. The gene calls are TRBV4-2 and TRBJ1-3, with 8 nucleotides matching TRBD1. V shed 2 bases, J shed 3 bases, and the junction held 9 bases outside the gene matches. This CDR3 has 17 residues. Germline loops: CDR1 LGHNA, CDR2 YNFKEQ. Here the CDR3 reads CASSQNRQGMGGNTIYF. As DNA, the CDR3 is TGTGCCAGCAGCCAAAACAGACAGGGGATGGGTGGAAACACCATATATTTT.

This chain links TRBV6-5 with TRBJ2-2; 7 positions agree with TRBD1. CDR1 and CDR2 from the germline V gene are MNHEY and SVGAGI. V gave up 6 bases and J gave up 1 base; unmatched junction bases: 2. The CDR3 is 14 amino acids. The CDR3 sequence is CASRRTGNTGELFF. The CDR3 bases are TGTGCCAGCAGACGGACAGGGAACACCGGGGAGCTGTTTTTT.

This rearrangement joins TRBV5-1 to TRBJ2-1, with TRBD1 matching over 8 bases. The CDR3 length is 14 residues. Losses at the gene ends were 2 bases for V and 5 bases for J; bases not matched to a gene: 3. Per germline, CDR1 SGHRS and CDR2 YFSETQ. The CDR3: CASSLSDRDNEQFF. The CDR3 DNA sequence: TGCGCCAGCAGCTTATCGGACAGGGACAATGAGCAGTTCTTC.

This clone was counted once. Other DNA sequences within the sample encode an identical CDR3. The genes are TRBV6-5 and TRBJ1-1, with a possible D match to TRBD1 (6 bases). Per the germline V gene, CDR1 is MNHEY and CDR2 is SVGAGI. The V and J ends lost 2 bases and 0 bases respectively, with 7 bases between them. CDR3 size: 14 residues. This CDR3 is CASSYRGMNTEAFF. As DNA, the CDR3 is TGTGCCAGCAGTTACAGGGGGATGAACACTGAAGCTTTCTTT.